The present entry profiles one T cell receptor (beta chain) with its context. The record originates from a study of blood T cell repertoires in COVID-19. Looking at the study overall: Samples came from the United States, Italy and Spain, spanning acute and convalescent COVID-19. PBMCs, B-cell-depleted T cells, or T cells provided the cDNA or gDNA that made up the material.

As handled by the study authors: Cell counts per sample came from amplifying reference gene primers. Profiled with immunoSEQ multiplex PCR; TCRdb holds only in-frame clones, not every one. That table furnishes V, J and clone size, whereas the DNA furnished D and trimming. The top ten hold approximately 4% of the sample, which has around 260,000 clones, around 90% seen once. The CDR3 has 16 amino acids. Germline V gene lookup returns CDR1 SGHRS and CDR2 YFSETQ. V trimming: 3 bases; J trimming: 0 bases; junction bases outside the gene matches: 4. Sequenced material: peripheral blood. The TCR comes from a man aged 55 to 70 who had recovered from COVID-19. V and J are TRBV5-1 and TRBJ2-2; TRBD1 matches 8 bases. CDR3 sequence reads: CASSYWTGPNTGELFF. CDR3 nucleotides: TGCGCCAGCAGCTACTGGACAGGGCCGAACACCGGGGAGCTGTTTTTT.